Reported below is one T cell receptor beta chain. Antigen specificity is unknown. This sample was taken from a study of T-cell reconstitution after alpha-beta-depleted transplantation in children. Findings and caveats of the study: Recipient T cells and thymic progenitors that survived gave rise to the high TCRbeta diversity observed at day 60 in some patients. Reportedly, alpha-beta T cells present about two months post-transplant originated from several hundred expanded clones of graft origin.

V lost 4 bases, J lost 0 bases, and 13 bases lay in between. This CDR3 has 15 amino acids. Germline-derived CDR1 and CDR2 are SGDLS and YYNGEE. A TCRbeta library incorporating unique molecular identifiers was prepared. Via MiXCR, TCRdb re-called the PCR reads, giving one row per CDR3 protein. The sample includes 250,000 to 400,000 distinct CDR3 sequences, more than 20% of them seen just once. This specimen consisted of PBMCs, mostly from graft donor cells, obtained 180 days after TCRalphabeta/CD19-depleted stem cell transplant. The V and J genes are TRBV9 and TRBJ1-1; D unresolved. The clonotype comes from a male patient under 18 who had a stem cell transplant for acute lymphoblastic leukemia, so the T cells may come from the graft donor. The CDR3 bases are TGTGCCAGCAGCAACCGGGAACTCATGAACACTGAAGCTTTCTTT. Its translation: CASSNRELMNTEAFF.